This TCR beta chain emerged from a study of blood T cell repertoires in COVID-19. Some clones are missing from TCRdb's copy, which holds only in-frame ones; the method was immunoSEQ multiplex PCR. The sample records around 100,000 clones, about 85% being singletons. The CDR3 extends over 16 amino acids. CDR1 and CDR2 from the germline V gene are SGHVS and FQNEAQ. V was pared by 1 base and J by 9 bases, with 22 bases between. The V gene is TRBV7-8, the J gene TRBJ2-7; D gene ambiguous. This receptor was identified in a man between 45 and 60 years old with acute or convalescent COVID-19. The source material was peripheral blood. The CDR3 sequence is CASSLVVSSSYPGQYF. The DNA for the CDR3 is TGTGCCAGCAGCTTAGTGGTCTCCTCTTCCTATCCAGGGCAGTACTTC. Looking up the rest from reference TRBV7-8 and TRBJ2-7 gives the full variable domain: GAGVSQSPRYKVAKRGQDVALRCDPISGHVSLFWYQQALGQGPEFLTYFQNEAQLDKSGLPSDRFFAERPEGSVSTLKIQRTQQEDSAVYLCASSLVVSSSYPGQYFGPGTRLTVT.